The entry below gives a single TCR beta chain sequence along with its context. Its antigen remains undetermined. Base quality data are lacking; no much larger clone is found one base away. This entry is derived from a study of T cell changes during pregnancy in multiple sclerosis (dated by TCRdb to between 2018 and 2021). Turning to the overall study: The study examined how the T cell repertoire changed over the course of pregnancy in women with multiple sclerosis.

Library method: the immunoSEQ multiplex PCR assay. TCRdb provides this immuneACCESS table in a form limited to in-frame rearrangements. Some clones are lacking; in checked studies, under half of them reflect an unresolved V gene, and why the rest are absent is not known. This sample lists approximately 49,000 clones; over 80% were detected once. Around 0.9% of the sample rests with the top ten. Inclusive of the bounding cysteine and phenylalanine, the CDR3 is 14 residues long. Of the read, only the CDR3 DNA is kept; its 42 bases are in frame from base 1. V is trimmed back by 4 bases and J by 2 bases, and the junction contains 5 bases that no gene match accounts for. The germline V gene supplies CDR1 MNHNS and CDR2 SASEGT.

This receptor was identified in a female donor in good health, enrolled as a control in a pregnancy study. The sequenced sample was CD4+ T cells from peripheral blood mononuclear cells, obtained in the second trimester of pregnancy. The V and J genes are TRBV6-1 and TRBJ2-7, with 7 central nucleotides matching TRBD1. The base sequence is TGTGCCAGCAGTGTTAGGACAGGAGCCTACGAGCAGTACTTC. This translates into CASSVRTGAYEQYF.